These 29 T cell receptor beta chains came from one sample sequenced in a study of a mutant IDH1 vaccine in newly diagnosed glioma. Antigens of these TCRs are unknown. Regarding time point: week 35, safety follow-up. Every vaccination contained 300 ug of the mutant IDH1 20-mer peptide and was paired with topical imiquimod. Profiled with immunoSEQ multiplex PCR; TCRdb holds only in-frame clones, not every one. The table includes tens of thousands of clones, less than 90% detected once. The sequencing used PBMCs, collected from a glioma patient whose treatment included an IDH1 peptide vaccine. Receptor source: a man aged 40-55 years with glioma.

This clone was found a few times. The rearrangement uses TRBV15 and TRBJ2-5, with D maybe TRBD2 (5 bases). Germline loops: CDR1 LNHNV, CDR2 YYDKDF (reference sequence). This CDR3 contains 15 residues. Trimming took off 1 base at V and 5 bases at J, with 14 bases between the two ends. This CDR3 is CATSRVTSRGETQYF. CDR3 nucleotide sequence: TGTGCCACCAGCAGAGTCACGTCACGAGGGGAGACCCAGTACTTC.

J is TRBJ2-7 and V is TRBV4-3, with 7 bases lining up with TRBD2. Unmatched junction bases numbered 5, after V lost 0 bases and J lost 3 bases. Germline-derived CDR1 and CDR2 are LGHNA and YSLEER. The CDR3 totals 15 residues. Here the CDR3 DNA reads TGCGCCAGCAGCCAAGATACGTGGGAGGGCTACGAGCAGTACTTC. Encoded protein: CASSQDTWEGYEQYF.

This clone was recorded a few times. Written as DNA, the CDR3 is TGCGCCAGCAGCTGGTCGTCTGGCGAGCAGTTCTTC. Its translation: CASSWSSGEQFF. The rearrangement links TRBV4-1 to TRBJ2-1; D unresolved. Between the trimmed V and J ends, which lost 5 bases and 10 bases, there was a span of 12 bases. The CDR3 covers 12 residues. CDR1 MGHRA and CDR2 YSYEKL come from the germline V gene.

The chain links TRBV6-5 to TRBJ2-7; the D gene is possibly TRBD1 (5 bases). The ends were cut back, 6 bases at V and 3 bases at J, with 18 bases in the middle. Per germline, CDR1 MNHEY and CDR2 SVGAGI. The CDR3 is made up of 15 amino acids. CDR3 sequence reads: CASSPPKGYFYEQYF. The CDR3 DNA follows: TGTGCCAGCAGCCCCCCTAAGGGGTATTTCTACGAGCAGTACTTC.

CDR3 sequence (DNA): TGTGCCAGCAGCTTAAAACCGGGACAGGGCGATGAAAAACTGTTTTTT. Translated, it gives CASSLKPGQGDEKLFF. The rearrangement uses TRBV11-2 and TRBJ1-4; TRBD1 aligns across 9 bases. CDR1 and CDR2 from the germline V gene are SGHAT and FQNNGV. This CDR3 is built from 16 residues. Trimming cost V 2 bases and J 6 bases; bases outside gene matches: 7.

V usage is TRBV7-2 and J usage is TRBJ1-2; no clear D gene. From germline, CDR1 is SGHTA and CDR2 FQGNSA. The CDR3 is 15 residues long. Trimming removed 3 bases from V and 7 bases from J, with 18 bases in between. The CDR3 is CASSFQPGGVGGYTF. The CDR3 DNA follows: TGTGCCAGCAGCTTTCAACCGGGCGGGGTGGGTGGCTACACCTTC.

This clone has a single count. The CDR3 bases are TGTGCCAGCAGTTTAGGGACAGGGAAGGGCTATGGCTACACCTTC. Its translation is CASSLGTGKGYGYTF. V is TRBV28 and J is TRBJ1-2, with 9 bases that match TRBD1. The CDR3 runs to 15 residues. Trimming cost V 2 bases and J 4 bases; bases outside gene matches: 5. Germline lookup yields CDR1 MDHEN and CDR2 SYDVKM.

V is TRBV7-2 and J is TRBJ2-3; 13 bases agree with TRBD2. The CDR3 covers 15 residues. CDR1 and CDR2 (germline): SGHTA, FQGNSA. V was clipped by 6 bases and J by 7 bases; unmatched bases: 7. CDR3 sequence reads: CASRRTSGRSNTQYF. Written as DNA, the CDR3 is TGTGCCAGCAGGAGGACTAGCGGGAGATCGAATACGCAGTATTTT.

V and J are TRBV5-1 and TRBJ1-1; D not certain. Trimming left V 2 bases short and J 1 base short, with 6 bases between. CDR3 length: 13 amino acids. CDR1 and CDR2 (germline): SGHRS, YFSETQ. CDR3 amino acids: CASSFSGNTEAFF. The CDR3 region has the DNA TGCGCCAGCAGCTTCTCAGGGAACACTGAAGCTTTCTTT.

This rearrangement joins TRBV13 to TRBJ1-2; a weak D match, TRBD1 (5 bases). Deletions cut 5 bases from V and 7 bases from J, with 17 bases between. The CDR3 has 14 amino acids. CDR1 and CDR2 from the germline V gene are PRHDT and FYEKMQ (reference sequence). CDR3 protein: CASSRRERRGGYTF. CDR3 nucleotide sequence: TGTGCCAGCAGCCGCAGGGAAAGAAGGGGTGGCTACACCTTC.

The rearrangement uses TRBV4-3 and TRBJ2-2, with D perhaps matching TRBD2 (5 bases). Germline CDR1 reads LGHNA; CDR2 reads YSLEER. The CDR3 runs 19 residues. V was pared by 1 base and J by 0 bases, with 18 bases between. The CDR3 DNA sequence: TGCGCCAGCAGCCAAGTAGGAGGAGCCTCCCATTCGAACACCGGGGAGCTGTTTTTT. This sequence encodes CASSQVGGASHSNTGELFF.

The chain couples TRBV18 to TRBJ2-7; 9 bases map to TRBD1. This CDR3 comprises 14 residues. The V and J ends lost 4 bases and 7 bases, in that order; junction bases with no gene match: 8. Germline CDR1 is KGHSH and CDR2 is LQKENI. The CDR3 nucleotides read TGTGCCAGCTCACAACGGGACAGGGACGGGGAGCAGTACTTC. As protein: CASSQRDRDGEQYF.

The chain has TRBV6-4 and TRBJ1-2; D is unclear. Trimming pared 4 bases from V and 7 bases from J, leaving 13 bases between. CDR3 length equals 13 residues. Germline-derived CDR1 and CDR2 are MRHNA and SNTAGT. The CDR3 nucleotides are TGTGCCAGCAGTGGGACGGTGGGGTCTGGCTACACCTTC. Its protein product is CASSGTVGSGYTF.

This clone is a singleton in its sample. The V and J genes are TRBV25-1 and TRBJ1-4; D ambiguous. Trimming removed 4 bases from V and 8 bases from J, with 14 bases in between. This CDR3 contains 14 residues. CDR1 is MGHDK and CDR2 is SYGVNS in the germline V gene. CDR3 DNA: TGTGCCAGCAGTGTGGTGGGCCTCCAGGAAAAACTGTTTTTT. This encodes CASSVVGLQEKLFF.

The chain links TRBV19 to TRBJ2-7, with TRBD2 matching 8 bases. Losses at the gene ends were 4 bases for V and 1 base for J; bases not matched to a gene: 6. The CDR3 is 15 amino acids. CDR1 is LNHDA, CDR2 SQIVND, per germline (reference sequence). The CDR3 here is CASSSSGGPSYEQYF. The CDR3 DNA sequence: TGTGCCAGTAGTAGCTCGGGGGGGCCATCCTACGAGCAGTACTTC.

This rearrangement joins TRBV4-2 to TRBJ2-5; D tentatively reads TRBD1 or TRBD2 (5 bases each). V was shortened by 1 base and J by 1 base, with 7 bases between the two germline ends. The germline gives CDR1 LGHNA, CDR2 YNFKEQ. The CDR3 is 14 amino acids. For the CDR3, the DNA is TGTGCCAGCAGCCAAGGGGGGAGCCAAGAGACCCAGTACTTC. It yields the protein CASSQGGSQETQYF.

This clone was observed once. Compared with germline, one end of the junction differs, possibly owing to a read error. This chain links TRBV11-2 with TRBJ2-1, with 8 bases lining up with TRBD2. The CDR3 has 17 amino acids. In germline, CDR1 is SGHAT, CDR2 FQNNGV. In DNA form, the CDR3 reads TGTGCCAGCAGCTTATTCCCGCTCACGGGGGGGTACAATGGGCAGTTCTTC. This codes for CASSLFPLTGGYNGQFF.

In its sample, this clone was seen once. The chain uses TRBV15 and TRBJ2-3; a possible D gene is TRBD2 (6 bases). Germline CDR1 is LNHNV and CDR2 is YYDKDF (reference sequence). This CDR3 is 15 amino acids long. The V end lost 4 bases, the J end lost 0 bases, and 11 bases lay between the germline ends. As DNA, the CDR3 is TGTGCCACCAGCAAACTTACTAGCAGCACAGATACGCAGTATTTT. It specifies CATSKLTSSTDTQYF.

The rearrangement joins TRBV7-2 to TRBJ2-7; TRBD1 or TRBD2 may be the D gene (5 bases each). The V gene's germline CDR1 is SGHTA and CDR2 FQGNSA. Trimming left V 1 base short and J 6 bases short, with 13 bases between. This CDR3 comprises 14 residues. As DNA, the CDR3 is TGTGCCAGCAGCTTAGACCAGGGAGCCCCCGAGCAGTACTTC. Protein product: CASSLDQGAPEQYF.

This chain connects TRBV10-3 to TRBJ2-1; D gene unclear. This CDR3 has 13 amino acids. Germline loops: CDR1 ENHRY, CDR2 SYGVKD. V was trimmed by 2 bases and J by 4 bases, leaving 6 bases between them. The CDR3 sequence: CAISEPPYNEQFF. The DNA of the CDR3 is TGTGCCATCAGTGAGCCCCCTTACAATGAGCAGTTCTTC.

The rearrangement joins TRBV28 to TRBJ1-2; 9 bases align to TRBD1. The germline V gene encodes CDR1 MDHEN and CDR2 SYDVKM. The length of the CDR3 is 16 residues. The V segment lost 5 bases and the J segment 5 bases; nucleotides outside the gene matches: 12. The CDR3 sequence is CASSLGGRDREYGYTF. Here the CDR3 DNA reads TGTGCCAGCAGTCTAGGGGGAAGGGACAGGGAGTATGGCTACACCTTC.

This clone is labeled medium-sized. This chain joins TRBV15 and TRBJ2-1; 11 positions agree with TRBD2. The V and J ends lost 2 bases and 9 bases, in that order; junction bases with no gene match: 6. Germline CDR1 reads LNHNV; CDR2 reads YYDKDF (reference sequence). The CDR3 covers 15 residues. CDR3 region: CATSRTSGSSSEQFF. The CDR3 DNA reads TGTGCCACCAGCAGAACTAGCGGGAGCTCGAGTGAGCAGTTCTTC. Complete variable domain (other parts from reference TRBV15 and TRBJ2-1): DAMVIQNPRYQVTQFGKPVTLSCSQTLNHNVMYWYQQKSSQAPKLLFHYYDKDFNNEADTPDNFQSRRPNTSFCFLDIRSPGLGDTAMYLCATSRTSGSSSEQFFGPGTRLTVL.

The chain uses TRBV6-5 and TRBJ2-7; no definite D call. Germline CDR1 is MNHEY and CDR2 is SVGAGI. Between the trimmed V and J ends, which lost 2 bases and 2 bases, there was a span of 7 bases. The CDR3 runs 13 residues. The chain's CDR3 is CASSYVSTYEQYF. CDR3 coding DNA: TGTGCCAGCAGTTACGTTTCCACCTACGAGCAGTACTTC.

This chain links TRBV2 with TRBJ2-3; D might be TRBD1 (5 bases). The CDR3 extends over 12 amino acids. V shed 6 bases and J shed 6 bases, with 10 bases lying between them. CDR1 and CDR2 from the germline V gene are SNHLY and FYNNEI. The CDR3 region has the DNA TGTGCCAGCAGAGACAGTGGGGATACGCAGTATTTT. Translating gives CASRDSGDTQYF. Together with reference TRBV2 and TRBJ2-3, the CDR3 gives the full variable domain: EPEVTQTPSHQVTQMGQEVILRCVPISNHLYFYWYRQILGQKVEFLVSFYNNEISEKSEIFDDQFSVERPDGSNFTLKIRSTKLEDSAMYFCASRDSGDTQYFGPGTRLTVL.

The chain uses TRBV6-5 and TRBJ2-1; TRBD2 matches 8 bases. Trimming removed 6 bases from V and 4 bases from J; junction bases left unmatched: 8. This CDR3 comprises 15 residues. The germline CDR1 and CDR2 sequences are MNHEY and SVGAGI. CDR3 sequence: CASRRAGARYNEQFF. The CDR3 region has the DNA TGTGCCAGCAGGAGAGCGGGAGCTAGATACAATGAGCAGTTCTTC.

This sequence joins TRBV5-5 and TRBJ2-1; no definite D call. Germline lookup yields CDR1 SGHKS and CDR2 YYEKEE (reference sequence). This CDR3 has 15 amino acids. V dropped 3 bases and J dropped 1 base, with 11 bases sitting between them. DNA for the CDR3: TGTGCCAGCAGCTGGACGGAACAATCCTACAATGAGCAGTTCTTC. Translated: CASSWTEQSYNEQFF.

The chain recombines TRBV11-2 with TRBJ2-2; D might be TRBD2 (5 bases). The V gene lost 5 bases and the J gene lost 0 bases, with 13 bases spanning the gap. The CDR3 has 16 amino acids. Germline V gene sequence: CDR1 SGHAT, CDR2 FQNNGV. CDR3 protein: CASSDARRTNTGELFF. The CDR3 DNA reads TGTGCCAGCAGCGACGCGAGGAGGACGAACACCGGGGAGCTGTTTTTT.

The genes are TRBV5-1 and TRBJ2-5, with 7 bases aligning to TRBD2. The CDR3 runs 16 residues. J gave up 2 bases and V 0 bases, and 7 bases lay outside the gene matches. Germline V gives CDR1 SGHRS, CDR2 YFSETQ. The CDR3 loop reads CASSLGWTRVQETQYF. In DNA, the CDR3 is TGCGCCAGCAGCTTGGGGTGGACTAGGGTACAAGAGACCCAGTACTTC.

The chain has TRBV29-1 and TRBJ2-3; no reliable D call. V was shortened by 0 bases and J by 3 bases, with 16 bases between the two germline ends. This CDR3 has 16 residues. CDR1 SQVTM and CDR2 ANQGSEA come from the germline V gene. CDR3 in amino acids: CSVEDPREVITDTQYF. DNA for the CDR3: TGCAGCGTTGAAGACCCCCGAGAGGTCATAACAGATACGCAGTATTTT.